Shown below are 8 T cell receptor beta chains from a single sample sequenced in a study of PD-1 blockade in classical Hodgkin lymphoma. Time point: cycle 4 day 1 (C4D1), after 6 weeks of nivolumab. All trial patients relapsed after autologous stem cell transplantation. Sequencing used immunoSEQ multiplex PCR; TCRdb keeps in-frame clones, though not all of them. The sample carries 25,000 to 35,000 clones, approximately 80% recorded once. The sequences come from peripheral blood mononuclear cells (PBMCs), collected before the fourth cycle of nivolumab. The receptors derive from a human donor with classical Hodgkin lymphoma.

This rearrangement joins TRBV5-1 to TRBJ2-5; tentative D call: TRBD1 (6 bases). Germline V gene sequence: CDR1 SGHRS, CDR2 YFSETQ. V was trimmed by 2 bases and J by 4 bases, leaving 15 bases between them. This CDR3 has 15 amino acids. This CDR3 reads CASSLTHEGGETQYF. The CDR3 nucleotides read TGCGCCAGCAGCTTAACCCACGAAGGGGGAGAGACCCAGTACTTC.

V and J are TRBV9 and TRBJ2-2; D unresolved. The CDR3 extends over 13 amino acids. The V end lost 3 bases, the J end lost 0 bases, and 3 bases lay between the germline ends. Per germline, CDR1 SGDLS and CDR2 YYNGEE. The chain's CDR3 is CASSATNTGELFF. CDR3 DNA: TGTGCCAGCAGCGCAACGAACACCGGGGAGCTGTTTTTT.

This sequence joins TRBV7-7 and TRBJ2-3; TRBD2 agrees at 7 bases. Trimming at V came to 2 bases and at J to 8 bases, leaving 22 bases not matched to a gene. This CDR3 has 19 amino acids. CDR1 SSHAT and CDR2 FNYEAQ come from the germline V gene (reference sequence). The CDR3 protein is CASSLLPLKPGLPPSTQYF. The CDR3, as DNA: TGTGCCAGCAGCTTACTTCCCCTCAAACCGGGACTACCCCCCAGTACGCAGTATTTT.

This clone is labeled as medium-sized. The chain couples TRBV5-6 to TRBJ1-1, with 10 bases aligning to TRBD1. This CDR3 comprises 14 residues. Germline assignment: CDR1 SGHDT and CDR2 YYEEEE. With V trimmed by 4 bases and J by 7 bases, 7 bases remained unmatched. The CDR3 DNA is TGTGCCAGCAGCCCGGACAGGGGGGCTGGTGAAGCTTTCTTT. Translated: CASSPDRGAGEAFF.

This chain connects TRBV7-2 to TRBJ2-2, with D unclear. The CDR3 spans 16 residues. Per germline, CDR1 SGHTA and CDR2 FQGNSA. The V gene lost 1 base and the J gene lost 6 bases, with 15 bases spanning the gap. The CDR3 DNA sequence: TGTGCCAGCAGCTTAGAAAGTTTATCTTGGGCCGGGGAGCTGTTTTTT. This encodes CASSLESLSWAGELFF.

J is TRBJ2-3 and V is TRBV5-1; 9 bases are shared with TRBD1. J gave up 5 bases and V 2 bases, and 6 bases lay outside the gene matches. Germline values: CDR1 SGHRS, CDR2 YFSETQ. The CDR3 has 15 amino acids. The DNA for the CDR3 is TGCGCCAGCAGCTTTACAGGGGGCTCTAAAGATACGCAGTATTTT. It is translated as CASSFTGGSKDTQYF.

The chain combines TRBV7-3 with TRBJ2-3, with D unclear. In germline, CDR1 is SGHTA, CDR2 FQGTGA. V lost 3 bases and J lost 0, with 7 bases in between. This CDR3 has 14 residues. The CDR3 reads CASSFFSSTDTQYF. DNA for the CDR3: TGTGCCAGCAGCTTTTTTTCTAGCACAGATACGCAGTATTTT.

The chain couples TRBV7-3 to TRBJ2-5, with D perhaps matching TRBD1 or TRBD2 (5 bases each). The ends were cut back, 6 bases at V and 2 bases at J, with 10 bases in the middle. CDR3 length equals 13 residues. Germline assignment: CDR1 SGHTA and CDR2 FQGTGA. The CDR3 loop reads CASRGTRQETQYF. CDR3 coding DNA: TGTGCCAGCAGGGGGACGCGACAAGAGACCCAGTACTTC. Full variable domain (missing parts from reference TRBV7-3 and TRBJ2-5): GAGVSQTPSNKVTEKGKYVELRCDPISGHTALYWYRQSLGQGPEFLIYFQGTGAADDSGLPNDRFFAVRPEGSVSTLKIQRTERGDSAVYLCASRGTRQETQYFGPGTRLLVL.